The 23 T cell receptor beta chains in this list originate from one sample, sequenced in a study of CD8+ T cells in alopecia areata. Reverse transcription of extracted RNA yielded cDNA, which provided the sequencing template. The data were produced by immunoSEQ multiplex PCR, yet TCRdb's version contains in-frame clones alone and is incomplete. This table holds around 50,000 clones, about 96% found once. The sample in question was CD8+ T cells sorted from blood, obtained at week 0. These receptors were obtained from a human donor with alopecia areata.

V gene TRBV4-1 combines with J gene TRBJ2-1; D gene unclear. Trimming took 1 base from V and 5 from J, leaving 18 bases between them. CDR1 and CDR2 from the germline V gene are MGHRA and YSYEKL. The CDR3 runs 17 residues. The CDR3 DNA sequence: TGCGCCAGCAGCCAAGTAAGGGATCTCATACTGGACAATGAGCAGTTCTTC. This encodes CASSQVRDLILDNEQFF.

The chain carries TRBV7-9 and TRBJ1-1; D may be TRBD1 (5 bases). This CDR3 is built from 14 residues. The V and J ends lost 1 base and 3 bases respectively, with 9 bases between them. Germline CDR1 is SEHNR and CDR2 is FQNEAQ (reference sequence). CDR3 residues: CASSLGLGDTEAFF. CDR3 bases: TGTGCCAGCAGCTTAGGTTTGGGGGACACTGAAGCTTTCTTT.

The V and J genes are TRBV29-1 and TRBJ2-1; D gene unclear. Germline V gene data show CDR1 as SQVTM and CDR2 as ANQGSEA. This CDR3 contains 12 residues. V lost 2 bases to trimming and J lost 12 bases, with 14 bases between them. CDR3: CSVELDTPGQFF. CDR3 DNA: TGCAGCGTTGAACTCGACACCCCGGGGCAGTTCTTC.

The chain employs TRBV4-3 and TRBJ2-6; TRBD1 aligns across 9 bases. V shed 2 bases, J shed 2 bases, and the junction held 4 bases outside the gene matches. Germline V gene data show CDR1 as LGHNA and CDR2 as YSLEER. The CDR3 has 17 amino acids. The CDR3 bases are TGCGCCAGCAGCCAATGGACAGGGGCCCCTGGGGCCAACGTCCTGACTTTC. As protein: CASSQWTGAPGANVLTF.

This chain's CDR3 is CASSLTLGGSYEQYF. Here the CDR3 DNA reads TGCGCCAGCAGCCTCACCCTAGGGGGCTCCTACGAGCAGTACTTC. The gene calls are TRBV4-1 and TRBJ2-7, with D possibly matching TRBD1 (6 bases). CDR1 and CDR2 from the germline V gene are MGHRA and YSYEKL. The length of the CDR3 is 15 residues. The V end lost 4 bases, the J end lost 0 bases, and 13 bases lay between the germline ends.

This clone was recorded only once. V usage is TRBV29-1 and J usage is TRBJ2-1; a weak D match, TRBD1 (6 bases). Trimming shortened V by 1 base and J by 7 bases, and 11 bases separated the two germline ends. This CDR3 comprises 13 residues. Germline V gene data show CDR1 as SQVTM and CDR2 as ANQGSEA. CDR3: CSVEVGAVNEQFF. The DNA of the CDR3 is TGCAGCGTTGAAGTGGGGGCGGTTAATGAGCAGTTCTTC.

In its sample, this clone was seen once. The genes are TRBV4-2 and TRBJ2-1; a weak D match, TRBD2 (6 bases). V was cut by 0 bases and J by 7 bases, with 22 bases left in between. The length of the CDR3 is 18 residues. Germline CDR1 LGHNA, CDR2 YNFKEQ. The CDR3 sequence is CASSQDRVKQTRGNEQFF. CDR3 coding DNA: TGTGCCAGCAGCCAAGATCGAGTCAAGCAAACCCGGGGGAATGAGCAGTTCTTC.

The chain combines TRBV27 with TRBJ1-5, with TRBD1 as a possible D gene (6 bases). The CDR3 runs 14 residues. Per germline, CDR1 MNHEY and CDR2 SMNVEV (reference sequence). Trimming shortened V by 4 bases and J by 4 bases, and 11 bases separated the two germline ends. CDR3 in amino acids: CASSSDSYNQPQHF. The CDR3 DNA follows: TGTGCCAGCAGTTCGGACAGCTATAATCAGCCCCAGCATTTT.

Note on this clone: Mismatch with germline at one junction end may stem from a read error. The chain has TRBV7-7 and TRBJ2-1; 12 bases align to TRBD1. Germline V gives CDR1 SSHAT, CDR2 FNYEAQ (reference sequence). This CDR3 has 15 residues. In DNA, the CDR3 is TGTGCTAGCAGCCCGGGACAGGGGGCGCGAAATGAGCAGTTCTTC. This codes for CASSPGQGARNEQFF.

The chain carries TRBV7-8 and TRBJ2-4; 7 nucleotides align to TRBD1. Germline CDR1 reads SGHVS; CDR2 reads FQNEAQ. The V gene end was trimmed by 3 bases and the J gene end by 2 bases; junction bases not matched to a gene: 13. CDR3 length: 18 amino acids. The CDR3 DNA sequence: TGTGCCAGCAGCTTCACCCGGGACCCAGGGGGTACCAAAAACATTCAGTACTTC. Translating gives CASSFTRDPGGTKNIQYF.

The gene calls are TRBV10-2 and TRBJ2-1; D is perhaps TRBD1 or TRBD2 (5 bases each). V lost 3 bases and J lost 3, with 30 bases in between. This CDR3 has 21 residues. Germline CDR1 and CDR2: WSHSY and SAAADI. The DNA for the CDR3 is TGCGCCAGCAGTGAACCCTTATGGCAGGAAGGGACGGAGACAAGCTACAATGAGCAGTTCTTC. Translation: CASSEPLWQEGTETSYNEQFF.

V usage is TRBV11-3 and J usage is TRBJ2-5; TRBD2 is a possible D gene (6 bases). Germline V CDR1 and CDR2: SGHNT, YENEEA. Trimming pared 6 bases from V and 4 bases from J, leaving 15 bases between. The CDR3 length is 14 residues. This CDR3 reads CASSQTLGGETQYF. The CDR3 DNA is TGTGCCAGCAGTCAGACCCTCGGGGGAGAGACCCAGTACTTC.

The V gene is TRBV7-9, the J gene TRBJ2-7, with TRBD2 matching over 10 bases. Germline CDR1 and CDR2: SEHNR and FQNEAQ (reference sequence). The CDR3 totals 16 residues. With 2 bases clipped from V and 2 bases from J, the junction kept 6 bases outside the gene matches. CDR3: CASSLSTGLATYEQYF. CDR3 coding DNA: TGTGCCAGCAGCTTAAGTACGGGACTAGCGACCTACGAGCAGTACTTC.

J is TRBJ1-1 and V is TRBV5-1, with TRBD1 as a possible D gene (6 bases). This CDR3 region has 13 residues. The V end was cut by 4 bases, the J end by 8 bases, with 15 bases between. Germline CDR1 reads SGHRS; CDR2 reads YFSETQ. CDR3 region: CASSLRGGQEAFF. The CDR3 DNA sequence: TGCGCCAGCAGCCTGCGAGGGGGACAAGAAGCTTTCTTT.

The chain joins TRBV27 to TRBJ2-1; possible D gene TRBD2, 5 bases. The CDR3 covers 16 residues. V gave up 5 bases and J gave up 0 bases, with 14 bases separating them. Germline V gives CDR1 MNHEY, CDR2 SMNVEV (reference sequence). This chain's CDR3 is CASSKVGLVSYNEQFF. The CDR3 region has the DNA TGTGCCAGCAGTAAGGTCGGACTCGTCTCCTACAATGAGCAGTTCTTC.

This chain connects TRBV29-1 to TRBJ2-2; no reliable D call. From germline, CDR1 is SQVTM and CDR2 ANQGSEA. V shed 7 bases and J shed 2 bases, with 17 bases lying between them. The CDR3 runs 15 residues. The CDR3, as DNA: TGCAGCGCCCCCGACCCGGTATTAAACACCGGGGAGCTGTTTTTT. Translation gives CSAPDPVLNTGELFF.

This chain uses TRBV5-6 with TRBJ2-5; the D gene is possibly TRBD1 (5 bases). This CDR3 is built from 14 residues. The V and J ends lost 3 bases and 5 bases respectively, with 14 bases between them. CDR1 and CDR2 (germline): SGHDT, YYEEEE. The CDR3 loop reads CASSSDTLYETQYF. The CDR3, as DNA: TGTGCCAGCAGCTCGGACACCCTTTATGAGACCCAGTACTTC. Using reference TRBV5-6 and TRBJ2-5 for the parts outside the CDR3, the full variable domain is DAGVTQSPTHLIKTRGQQVTLRCSPKSGHDTVSWYQQALGQGPQFIFQYYEEEERQRGNFPDRFSGHQFPNYSSELNVNALLLGDSALYLCASSSDTLYETQYFGPGTRLLVL.

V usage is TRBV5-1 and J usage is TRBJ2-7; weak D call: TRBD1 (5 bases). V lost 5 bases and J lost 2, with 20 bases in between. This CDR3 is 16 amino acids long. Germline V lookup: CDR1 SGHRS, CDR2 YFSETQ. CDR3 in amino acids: CASSSDPDSYPYEQYF. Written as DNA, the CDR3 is TGCGCCAGCAGTTCCGACCCTGACAGTTATCCCTACGAGCAGTACTTC.

The DNA for the CDR3 is TGTGCCAGCAGCAAAGACCGATCCGGGGGCACACGCTCTGGGGCCAACGTCCTGACTTTC. This sequence encodes CASSKDRSGGTRSGANVLTF. The chain has TRBV21-1 and TRBJ2-6. TRBV21-1 is recorded as a pseudogene. This CDR3 has 20 amino acids.

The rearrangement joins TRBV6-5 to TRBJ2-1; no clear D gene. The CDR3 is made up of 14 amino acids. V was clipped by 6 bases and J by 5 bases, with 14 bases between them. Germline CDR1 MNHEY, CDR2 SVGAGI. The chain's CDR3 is CASRSGKTHNEQFF. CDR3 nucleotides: TGTGCCAGCAGATCAGGCAAAACACACAATGAGCAGTTCTTC.

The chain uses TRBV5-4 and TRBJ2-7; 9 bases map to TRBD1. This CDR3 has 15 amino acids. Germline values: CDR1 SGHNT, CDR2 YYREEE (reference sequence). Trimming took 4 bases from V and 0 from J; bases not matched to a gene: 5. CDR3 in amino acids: CASSPGTGPSYEQYF. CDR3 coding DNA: TGTGCCAGCAGCCCTGGGACAGGGCCCTCCTACGAGCAGTACTTC.

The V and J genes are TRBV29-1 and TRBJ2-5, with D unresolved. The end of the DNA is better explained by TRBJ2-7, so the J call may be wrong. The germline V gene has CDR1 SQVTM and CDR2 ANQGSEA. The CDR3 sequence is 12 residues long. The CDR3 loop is CSVVAGAYEQYF. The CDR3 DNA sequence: TGCAGCGTTGTGGCCGGAGCCTACGAGCAGTACTTC.

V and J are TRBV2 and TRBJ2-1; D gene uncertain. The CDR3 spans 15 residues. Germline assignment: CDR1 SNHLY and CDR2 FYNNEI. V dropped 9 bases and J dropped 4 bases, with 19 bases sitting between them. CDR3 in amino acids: CARREMVRVYNEQFF. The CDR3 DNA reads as TGTGCCAGGAGAGAGATGGTGCGCGTATACAATGAGCAGTTCTTC.